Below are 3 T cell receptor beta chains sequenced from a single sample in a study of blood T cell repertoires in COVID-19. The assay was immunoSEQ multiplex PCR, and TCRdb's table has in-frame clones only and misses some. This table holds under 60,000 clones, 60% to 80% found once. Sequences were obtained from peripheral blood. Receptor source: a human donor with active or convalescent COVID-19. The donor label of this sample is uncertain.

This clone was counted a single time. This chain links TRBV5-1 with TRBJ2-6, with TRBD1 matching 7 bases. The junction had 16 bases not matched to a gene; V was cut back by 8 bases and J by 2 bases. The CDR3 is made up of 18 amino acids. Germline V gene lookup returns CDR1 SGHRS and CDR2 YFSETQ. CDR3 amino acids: CASFSFRDSTPGANVLTF. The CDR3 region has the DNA TGCGCCAGTTTCTCCTTCCGGGACAGCACCCCTGGGGCCAACGTCCTGACTTTC.

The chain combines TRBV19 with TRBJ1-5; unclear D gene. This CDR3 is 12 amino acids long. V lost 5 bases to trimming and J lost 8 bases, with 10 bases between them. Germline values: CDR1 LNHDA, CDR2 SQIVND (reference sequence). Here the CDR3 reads CASSGSGEPQHF. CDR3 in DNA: TGTGCCAGTAGTGGGAGCGGGGAGCCCCAGCATTTT. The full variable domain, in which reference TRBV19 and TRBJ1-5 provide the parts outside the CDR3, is DGGITQSPKYLFRKEGQNVTLSCEQNLNHDAMYWYRQDPGQGLRLIYYSQIVNDFQKGDIAEGYSVSREKKESFPLTVTSAQKNPTAFYLCASSGSGEPQHFGDGTRLSIL.

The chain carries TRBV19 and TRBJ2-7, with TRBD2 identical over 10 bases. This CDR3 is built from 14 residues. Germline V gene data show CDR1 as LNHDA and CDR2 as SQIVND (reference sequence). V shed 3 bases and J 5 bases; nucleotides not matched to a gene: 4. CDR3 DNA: TGTGCCAGTAGTATGGGACTAGCGAGCCACGAGCAGTACTTC. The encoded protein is CASSMGLASHEQYF.